Listed below are T cell receptor beta chains from one sample, sequenced in a study of shared clonotypes between healthy human individuals. Only in-frame clones appear in the TCRdb table, and some are missing; sequencing was by immunoSEQ multiplex PCR. The table lists some 800,000 clones, over 90% of them singletons, with around 24% in the top ten. Sequenced material: naive CD8+ T cells sorted from blood. All receptors come from a man aged 30 to 39 in good health. Each CDR3 is given with its conserved first and last residue. A D gene is named only where the DNA matches it firmly. Size tells how often a clone was seen (once, few, many) or the class of an expanded clone, and some rows leave it out.

>once|TRBV28|TRBJ1-4|NA
CATQTAGGDEEKLFF
TGTGCCACCCAAACCGCCGGGGGCGATGAGGAAAAACTGTTTTTT
>NA|TRBV7-6|TRBJ2-1|TRBD2
CASSVRSGSFNNEQFF
TGTGCCAGCAGTGTCCGGAGCGGGAGTTTCAACAATGAGCAGTTCTTC
>NA|TRBV4-3|TRBJ2-2|NA
CASSQVRQEYYTGELFF
TGCGCCAGCAGCCAAGTAAGACAGGAATACTACACCGGGGAGCTGTTTTTT
>NA|TRBV27|TRBJ1-2|NA
CASSLREGYGYTF
TGTGCCAGCAGTTTAAGGGAGGGGTATGGCTACACCTTC
>NA|TRBV7-9|TRBJ2-3|NA
CASSPFDTDTQYF
TGTGCCAGCAGCCCATTTGACACAGATACGCAGTATTTT
>NA|TRBV14|TRBJ2-7|NA
CASSQDTGFSYEQYF
TGTGCCAGCAGCCAAGATACGGGCTTCTCCTACGAGCAGTACTTC
>few|TRBV7-8|TRBJ2-1|NA
CASSLGNPLDEQFF
TGTGCCAGCAGCCTAGGTAATCCGTTGGATGAGCAGTTCTTC
>NA|TRBV28|TRBJ2-3|TRBD1
CASSPIRDSYTDTQYF
TGTGCCAGCAGCCCAATCCGGGACAGTTACACAGATACGCAGTATTTT
>NA|TRBV4-1|TRBJ1-2|NA
CASSQQQGRGYGYTF
TGCGCCAGCAGCCAGCAACAGGGTAGAGGCTATGGCTACACCTTC
>NA|TRBV4-3|TRBJ1-4|TRBD1
CASSQVRDRATNEKLFF
TGCGCCAGCAGCCAAGTTCGGGACAGAGCAACTAATGAAAAACTGTTTTTT
>NA|TRBV7-6|TRBJ2-1|NA
CASSLEFDYNEQFF
TGTGCCAGCAGCTTAGAGTTTGACTACAATGAGCAGTTCTTC
>NA|TRBV5-1|TRBJ2-2|NA
CASSLVFRDTGELFF
TGCGCCAGCAGCTTGGTCTTTCGGGACACCGGGGAGCTGTTTTTT
>NA|TRBV6-1|TRBJ2-3|NA
CASTTEWGTDTQYF
TGTGCCAGCACGACAGAGTGGGGAACAGATACGCAGTATTTT
>NA|TRBV5-6|TRBJ2-1|TRBD1
CASSLGTGRNEQFF
TGTGCCAGCAGCTTGGGGACAGGGAGGAATGAGCAGTTCTTC
>many|TRBV6-4|TRBJ2-1|NA
CASSDSLAASEQFF
TGTGCCAGCAGTGACTCGTTAGCGGCGAGTGAGCAGTTCTTC
>NA|TRBV4-1|TRBJ2-2|NA
CASSLGVLNTGELFF
TGCGCCAGCAGCTTAGGGGTCCTAAACACCGGGGAGCTGTTTTTT
>NA|TRBV2|TRBJ2-7|NA
CASSAVGDGNEQYF
TGTGCCAGCAGTGCGGTCGGGGACGGTAACGAGCAGTACTTC
>once|TRBV4-3|TRBJ2-1|NA
CASSHQGGPAYNEQFF
TGCGCCAGCAGCCACCAGGGGGGGCCAGCCTACAATGAGCAGTTCTTC
>NA|TRBV4-3|TRBJ2-4|TRBD1
CASSQEDRGDIQYF
TGCGCCAGCAGCCAAGAGGACAGGGGGGACATTCAGTACTTC
>NA|TRBV6-6|TRBJ2-2|NA
CASSYSNSGSPGELFF
TGTGCCAGCAGTTACTCGAATTCAGGGTCCCCCGGGGAGCTGTTTTTT
>NA|TRBV9|TRBJ1-2|NA
CASSVSGDGYTF
TGTGCCAGCAGCGTATCAGGGGATGGCTACACCTTC
>NA|TRBV19|TRBJ2-7|TRBD2
CASSTGLASEQYF
TGTGCCAGTAGTACGGGACTAGCCAGCGAGCAGTACTTC
>NA|TRBV7-9|TRBJ2-5|NA
CASTPFGGTVQETQYF
TGTGCCAGCACTCCCTTTGGGGGGACAGTCCAAGAGACCCAGTACTTC
>few|TRBV2|TRBJ1-4|NA
CASSDPWGPNEKLFF
TGTGCCAGCAGTGACCCCTGGGGACCTAATGAAAAACTGTTTTTT
>NA|TRBV4-1|TRBJ2-1|NA
CASSQDERTKSDEQFF
TGCGCCAGCAGCCAAGATGAGCGCACGAAGTCGGATGAGCAGTTCTTC
>NA|TRBV29-1|TRBJ1-1|NA
CSVRTENIAEAFF
TGCAGCGTCCGGACAGAAAACATCGCTGAAGCTTTCTTT
>NA|TRBV4-1|TRBJ2-7|NA
CASSQAITYEQYF
TGCGCCAGCAGCCAAGCCATTACCTACGAGCAGTACTTC
>NA|TRBV5-1|TRBJ2-3|NA
CASSSIGGQRPRTDTQYF
TGCGCCAGCAGCTCGATTGGGGGCCAAAGACCCCGCACAGATACGCAGTATTTT
>NA|TRBV7-9|TRBJ1-1|NA
CASSLSRNRDGTEAFF
TGTGCCAGCAGCTTAAGTCGCAACAGGGATGGCACTGAAGCTTTCTTT
>NA|TRBV7-9|TRBJ1-2|TRBD1
CASSPRGWDRGPGYTF
TGTGCCAGCAGCCCCCGAGGGTGGGACAGGGGGCCTGGCTACACCTTC
>NA|TRBV29-1|TRBJ2-3|TRBD2
CSVVIGAGTNTDTQYF
TGCAGCGTTGTGATTGGAGCGGGAACAAACACAGATACGCAGTATTTT
>NA|TRBV19|TRBJ2-7|TRBD1
CASSTRDRYEQYF
TGTGCCAGTAGTACCCGGGACAGATACGAGCAGTACTTC
>NA|TRBV7-9|TRBJ2-1|TRBD2
CASSGSGRAPYNEQFF
TGTGCCAGCAGCGGCAGCGGGAGGGCGCCCTACAATGAGCAGTTCTTC
>NA|TRBV7-3|TRBJ2-1|TRBD2
CASSQKREGYNEQFF
TGTGCCAGCAGTCAAAAGCGGGAGGGATACAATGAGCAGTTCTTC
>NA|TRBV28|TRBJ2-1|NA
CASSSAESSYNEQFF
TGTGCCAGCAGTTCGGCCGAGAGCTCCTACAATGAGCAGTTCTTC
>NA|TRBV11-2|TRBJ2-1|NA
CASRPSDGGSFWNEQFF
TGTGCCAGCAGGCCCTCCGACGGGGGAAGTTTTTGGAATGAGCAGTTCTTC
>few|TRBV4-1|TRBJ2-2|NA
CASSPSDLTGELFF
TGCGCCAGCAGCCCATCGGACCTTACCGGGGAGCTGTTTTTT
>NA|TRBV27|TRBJ2-2|NA
CASTWVSRTNTGELFF
TGTGCCAGCACCTGGGTTAGCCGGACAAATACCGGGGAGCTGTTTTTT
>once|TRBV9|TRBJ1-2|NA
CASSVEGDRGYTF
TGTGCCAGCAGCGTAGAAGGGGATCGGGGCTACACCTTC
>NA|TRBV7-9|TRBJ1-1|TRBD1
CASSTGTGRSEAFF
TGTGCCAGCAGTACCGGGACAGGGCGCTCCGAAGCTTTCTTT
>NA|TRBV9|TRBJ1-2|NA
CASSAGGYNIEYYGYTF
TGTGCCAGCAGCGCCGGTGGGTACAACATCGAATACTATGGCTACACCTTC
>NA|TRBV7-7|TRBJ2-2|TRBD2
CASSYGLAGAGELFF
TGTGCCAGCAGTTATGGGCTAGCGGGAGCCGGGGAGCTGTTTTTT
>NA|TRBV28|TRBJ2-7|TRBD2
CASSVEGRAYEQYF
TGTGCCAGCAGTGTAGAGGGGAGGGCCTACGAGCAGTACTTC
>NA|TRBV5-4|TRBJ2-7|NA
CASSFGEREQYF
TGTGCCAGCAGCTTCGGGGAACGCGAGCAGTACTTC
>NA|TRBV5-6|TRBJ2-1|TRBD2
CASSTLPTSGYNEQFF
TGTGCCAGCAGCACTCTTCCGACTAGCGGATACAATGAGCAGTTCTTC
>NA|TRBV7-8|TRBJ1-5|NA
CASSLGSGSSNQPQHF
TGTGCCAGCAGCTTAGGGTCAGGCTCTAGCAATCAGCCCCAGCATTTT
>NA|TRBV4-1|TRBJ2-5|TRBD2
CASGEGETQYF
TGCGCCAGCGGGGAGGGAGAGACCCAGTACTTC
>NA|TRBV28|TRBJ1-5|NA
CASSSQGELQPQHF
TGTGCCAGCAGTTCACAGGGAGAACTTCAGCCCCAGCATTTT
>NA|TRBV7-9|TRBJ2-4|TRBD1
CASSSSGTGGLQYF
TGTGCCAGCAGCTCATCCGGGACAGGGGGCCTCCAGTACTTC
>NA|TRBV28|TRBJ1-1|NA
CASSAGSQLEAFF
TGTGCCAGCAGTGCCGGAAGCCAGCTTGAAGCTTTCTTT
>once|TRBV7-8|TRBJ2-3|TRBD2
CASSLSPGLAETDTQYF
TGTGCCAGCAGCTTGAGCCCCGGACTAGCGGAAACAGATACGCAGTATTTT
>NA|TRBV7-9|TRBJ2-7|TRBD2
CALRRGARNEQYF
TGTGCCCTGCGGCGGGGGGCTCGCAACGAGCAGTACTTC
>NA|TRBV9|TRBJ2-2|NA
CASSDDHTGELFF
TGTGCCAGCAGCGACGACCACACCGGGGAGCTGTTTTTT
>NA|TRBV13|TRBJ2-7|NA
CASSFASGYEQYF
TGTGCCAGCAGCTTTGCCTCAGGATACGAGCAGTACTTC